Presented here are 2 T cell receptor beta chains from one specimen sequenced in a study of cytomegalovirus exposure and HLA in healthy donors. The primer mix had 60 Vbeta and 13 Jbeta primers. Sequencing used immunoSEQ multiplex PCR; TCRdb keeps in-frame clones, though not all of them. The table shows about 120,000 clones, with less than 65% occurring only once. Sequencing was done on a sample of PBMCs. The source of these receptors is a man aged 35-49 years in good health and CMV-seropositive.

The CDR3 protein is CASSERRTSGGETQYF. Written as DNA, the CDR3 is TGTGCCAGCAGTGAGAGGCGAACTAGCGGCGGCGAGACCCAGTACTTC. V and J are TRBV2 and TRBJ2-5; 8 bases fit TRBD2. The CDR3 covers 16 residues. In germline, CDR1 is SNHLY, CDR2 FYNNEI. V shed 3 bases and J 5 bases; nucleotides not matched to a gene: 11. The complete variable domain, with remaining parts taken from reference TRBV2 and TRBJ2-5, reads EPEVTQTPSHQVTQMGQEVILRCVPISNHLYFYWYRQILGQKVEFLVSFYNNEISEKSEIFDDQFSVERPDGSNFTLKIRSTKLEDSAMYFCASSERRTSGGETQYFGPGTRLLVL.

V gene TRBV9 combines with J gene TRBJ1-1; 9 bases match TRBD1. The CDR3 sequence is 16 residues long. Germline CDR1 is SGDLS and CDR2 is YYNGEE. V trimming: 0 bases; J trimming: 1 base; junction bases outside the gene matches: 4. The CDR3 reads CASSVGGTGTNTEAFF. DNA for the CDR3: TGTGCCAGCAGCGTAGGAGGGACAGGGACGAACACTGAAGCTTTCTTT.